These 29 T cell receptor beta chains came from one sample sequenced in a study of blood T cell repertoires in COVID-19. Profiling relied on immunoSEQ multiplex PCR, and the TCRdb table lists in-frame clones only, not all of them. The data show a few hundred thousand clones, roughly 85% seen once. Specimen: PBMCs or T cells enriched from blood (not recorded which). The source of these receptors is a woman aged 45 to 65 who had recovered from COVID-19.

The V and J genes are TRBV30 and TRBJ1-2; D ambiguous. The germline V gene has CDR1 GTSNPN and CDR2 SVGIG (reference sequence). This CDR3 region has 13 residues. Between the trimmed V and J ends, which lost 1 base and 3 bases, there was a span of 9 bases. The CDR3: CAWSGSGDYGYTF. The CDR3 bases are TGTGCCTGGAGTGGCTCTGGAGACTATGGCTACACCTTC.

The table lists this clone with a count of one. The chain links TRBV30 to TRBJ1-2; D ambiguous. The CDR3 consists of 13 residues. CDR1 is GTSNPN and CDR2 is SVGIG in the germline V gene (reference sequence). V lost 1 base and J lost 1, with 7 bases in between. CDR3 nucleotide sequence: TGTGCCTGGAGTGGAGGAAGTAACTATGGCTACACCTTC. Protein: CAWSGGSNYGYTF.

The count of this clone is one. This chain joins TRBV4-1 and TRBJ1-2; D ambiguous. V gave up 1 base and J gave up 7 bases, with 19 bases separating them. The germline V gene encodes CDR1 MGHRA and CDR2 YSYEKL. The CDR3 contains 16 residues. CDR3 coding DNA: TGCGCCAGCAGCCAAGGCCCCGTGAGAGGGCTGGGTGGCTACACCTTC. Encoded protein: CASSQGPVRGLGGYTF.

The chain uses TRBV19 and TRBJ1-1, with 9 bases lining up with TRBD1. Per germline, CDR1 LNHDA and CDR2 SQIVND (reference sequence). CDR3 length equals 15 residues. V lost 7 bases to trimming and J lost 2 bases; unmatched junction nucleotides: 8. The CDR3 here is CASTLQGQGNTEAFF. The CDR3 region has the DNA TGTGCCAGTACCCTCCAGGGACAGGGTAACACTGAAGCTTTCTTT.

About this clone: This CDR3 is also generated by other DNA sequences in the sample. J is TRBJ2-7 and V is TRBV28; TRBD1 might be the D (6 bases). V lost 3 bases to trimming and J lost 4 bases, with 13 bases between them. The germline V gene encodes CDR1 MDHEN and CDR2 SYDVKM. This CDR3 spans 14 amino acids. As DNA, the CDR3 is TGTGCCAGCAGTTTCCAGGGGATGGGGTACGAGCAGTACTTC. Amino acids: CASSFQGMGYEQYF.

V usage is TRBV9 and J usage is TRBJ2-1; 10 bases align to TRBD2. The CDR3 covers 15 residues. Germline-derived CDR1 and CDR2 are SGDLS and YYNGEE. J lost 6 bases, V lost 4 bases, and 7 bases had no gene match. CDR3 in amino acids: CASSQREGRVNEQFF. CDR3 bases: TGTGCCAGCAGCCAGCGGGAGGGCCGGGTCAATGAGCAGTTCTTC.

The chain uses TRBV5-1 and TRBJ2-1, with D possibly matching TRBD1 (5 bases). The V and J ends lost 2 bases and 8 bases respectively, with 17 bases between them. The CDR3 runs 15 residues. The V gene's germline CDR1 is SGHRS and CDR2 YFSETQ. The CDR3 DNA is TGCGCCAGCAGCTTAAATCGCCTGGGGCTCGATGAGCAGTTCTTC. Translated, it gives CASSLNRLGLDEQFF.

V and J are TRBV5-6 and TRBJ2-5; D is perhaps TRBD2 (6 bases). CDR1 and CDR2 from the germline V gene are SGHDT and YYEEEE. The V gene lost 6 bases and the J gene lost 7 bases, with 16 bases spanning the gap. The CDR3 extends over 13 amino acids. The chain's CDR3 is CASTPWGVGTQYF. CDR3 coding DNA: TGTGCCAGCACCCCCTGGGGGGTAGGGACCCAGTACTTC. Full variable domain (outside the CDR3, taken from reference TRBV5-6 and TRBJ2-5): DAGVTQSPTHLIKTRGQQVTLRCSPKSGHDTVSWYQQALGQGPQFIFQYYEEEERQRGNFPDRFSGHQFPNYSSELNVNALLLGDSALYLCASTPWGVGTQYFGPGTRLLVL.

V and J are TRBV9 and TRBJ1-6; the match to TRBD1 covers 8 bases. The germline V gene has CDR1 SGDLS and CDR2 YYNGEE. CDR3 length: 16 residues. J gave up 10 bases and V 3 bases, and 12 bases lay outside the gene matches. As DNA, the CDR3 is TGTGCCAGCAGCGCGCCACCGGGACAGGAAGTGTCACCCCTCCACTTT. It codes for CASSAPPGQEVSPLHF. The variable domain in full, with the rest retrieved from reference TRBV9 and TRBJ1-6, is DSGVTQTPKHLITATGQRVTLRCSPRSGDLSVYWYQQSLDQGLQFLIQYYNGEERAKGNILERFSAQQFPDLHSELNLSSLELGDSALYFCASSAPPGQEVSPLHFGNGTRLTVT.

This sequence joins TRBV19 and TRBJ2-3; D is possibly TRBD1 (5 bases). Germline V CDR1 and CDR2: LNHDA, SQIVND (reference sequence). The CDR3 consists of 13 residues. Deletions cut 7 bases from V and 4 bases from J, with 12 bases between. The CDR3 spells CASNQGFADTQYF. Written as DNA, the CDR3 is TGTGCCAGTAATCAGGGTTTTGCAGATACGCAGTATTTT.

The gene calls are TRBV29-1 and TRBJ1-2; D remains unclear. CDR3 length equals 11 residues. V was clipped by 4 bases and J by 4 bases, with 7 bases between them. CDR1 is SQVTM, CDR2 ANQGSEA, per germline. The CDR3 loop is CSVGQIYGYTF. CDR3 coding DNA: TGCAGCGTTGGCCAGATCTATGGCTACACCTTC.

CDR3 bases: TGCGCCAGCACCTCTTGGTATACAGGTTTTGACACTGAAGCTTTCTTT. It yields the protein CASTSWYTGFDTEAFF. The V call is TRBV5-1, the J call TRBJ1-1; D is perhaps TRBD1 (5 bases). Per germline, CDR1 SGHRS and CDR2 YFSETQ. This CDR3 has 16 amino acids. Trimming removed 6 bases at V and 3 bases at J, with 21 bases between.

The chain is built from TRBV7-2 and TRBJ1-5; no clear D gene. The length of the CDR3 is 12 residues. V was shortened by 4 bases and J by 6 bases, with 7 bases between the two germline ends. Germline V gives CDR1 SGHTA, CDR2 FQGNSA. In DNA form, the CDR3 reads TGTGCCAGCAGCTATAGTTCTCAGCCCCAGCATTTT. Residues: CASSYSSQPQHF.

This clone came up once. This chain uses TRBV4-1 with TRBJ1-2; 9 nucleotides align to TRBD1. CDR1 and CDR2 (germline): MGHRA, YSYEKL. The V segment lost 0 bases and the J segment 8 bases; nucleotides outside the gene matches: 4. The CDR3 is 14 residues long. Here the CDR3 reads CASSQERQGDGYTF. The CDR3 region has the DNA TGCGCCAGCAGCCAAGAGAGACAGGGGGACGGCTACACCTTC.

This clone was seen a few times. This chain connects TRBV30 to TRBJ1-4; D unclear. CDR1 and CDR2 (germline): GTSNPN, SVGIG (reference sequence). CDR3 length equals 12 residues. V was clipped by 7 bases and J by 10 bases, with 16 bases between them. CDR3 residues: CAYRPGEGKLFF. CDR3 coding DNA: TGTGCCTACCGCCCGGGAGAGGGAAAACTGTTTTTT.

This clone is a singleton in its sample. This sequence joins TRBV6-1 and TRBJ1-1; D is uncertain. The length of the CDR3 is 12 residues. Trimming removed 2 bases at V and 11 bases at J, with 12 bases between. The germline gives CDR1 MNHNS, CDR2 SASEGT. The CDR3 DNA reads TGTGCCAGCAGTGAACTAGGTGTATCGGCTTTCTTT. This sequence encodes CASSELGVSAFF.

The CDR3 DNA reads TGTGCCAGCAGTTACTCGGCTAGCGGCAGCTACGAGCAGTACTTC. Translation gives CASSYSASGSYEQYF. This chain uses TRBV6-6 with TRBJ2-7; 7 bases map to TRBD2. The trim removed 0 bases at V and 3 bases at J, leaving 5 bases unmatched. The CDR3 length is 15 residues. In germline, CDR1 is MNHNY, CDR2 SVGAGI (reference sequence).

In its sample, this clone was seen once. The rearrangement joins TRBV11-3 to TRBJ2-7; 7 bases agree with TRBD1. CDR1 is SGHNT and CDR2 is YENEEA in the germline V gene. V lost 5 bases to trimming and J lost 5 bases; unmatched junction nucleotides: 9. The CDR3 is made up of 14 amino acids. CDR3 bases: TGTGCCAGCAGCCCAGGGACAGTTCGTAACGAGCAGTACTTC. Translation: CASSPGTVRNEQYF.

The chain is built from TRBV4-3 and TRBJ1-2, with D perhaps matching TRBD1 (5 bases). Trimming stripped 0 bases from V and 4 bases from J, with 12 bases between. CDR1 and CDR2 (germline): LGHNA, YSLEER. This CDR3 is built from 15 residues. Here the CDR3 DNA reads TGCGCCAGCAGCCAAGATGCGGGGGAGGGCTATGGCTACACCTTC. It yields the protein CASSQDAGEGYGYTF.

CDR3 sequence: CASSAPPDTQYF. The DNA of the CDR3 is TGTGCCAGCAGTGCTCCTCCAGATACGCAGTATTTT. The chain recombines TRBV25-1 with TRBJ2-3; D remains unclear. V shed 4 bases and J shed 4 bases, with 6 bases lying between them. The CDR3 extends over 12 amino acids. From germline, CDR1 is MGHDK and CDR2 SYGVNS. Using reference TRBV25-1 and TRBJ2-3 for the parts outside the CDR3, the full variable domain is EADIYQTPRYLVIGTGKKITLECSQTMGHDKMYWYQQDPGMELHLIHYSYGVNSTEKGDLSSESTVSRIRTEHFPLTLESARPSHTSQYLCASSAPPDTQYFGPGTRLTVL.

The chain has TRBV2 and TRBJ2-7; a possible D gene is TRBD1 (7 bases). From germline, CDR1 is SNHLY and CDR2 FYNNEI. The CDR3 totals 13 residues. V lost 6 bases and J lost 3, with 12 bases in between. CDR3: CASRRDSYYEQYF. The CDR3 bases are TGTGCCAGCAGGCGGGACAGCTACTACGAGCAGTACTTC.

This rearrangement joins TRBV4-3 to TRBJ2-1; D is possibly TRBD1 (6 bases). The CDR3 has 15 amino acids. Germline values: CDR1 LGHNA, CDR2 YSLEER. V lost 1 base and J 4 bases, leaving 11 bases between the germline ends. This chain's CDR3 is CASSQAIDRYNEQFF. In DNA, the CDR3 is TGCGCCAGCAGCCAAGCAATCGACAGGTACAATGAGCAGTTCTTC.

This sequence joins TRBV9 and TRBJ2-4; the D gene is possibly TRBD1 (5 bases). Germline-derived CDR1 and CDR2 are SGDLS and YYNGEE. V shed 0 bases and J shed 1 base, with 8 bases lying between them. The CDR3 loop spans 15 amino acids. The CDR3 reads CASSVGQGAKNIQYF. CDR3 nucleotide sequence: TGTGCCAGCAGCGTAGGTCAGGGTGCCAAAAACATTCAGTACTTC.

The CDR3 DNA follows: TGTGCCAGTAGTATCGCAAGGGAGACAAATCAGCCCCAGCATTTT. It yields the protein CASSIARETNQPQHF. J is TRBJ1-5 and V is TRBV19; D is undetermined. CDR1 is LNHDA and CDR2 is SQIVND in the germline V gene (reference sequence). V was pared by 3 bases and J by 4 bases, with 13 bases between. There are 15 residues in the CDR3.

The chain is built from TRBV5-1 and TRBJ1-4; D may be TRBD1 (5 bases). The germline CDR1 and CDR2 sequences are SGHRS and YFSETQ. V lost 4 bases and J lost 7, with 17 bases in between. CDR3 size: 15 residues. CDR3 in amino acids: CASSGSTGPSEKLFF. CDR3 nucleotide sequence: TGCGCCAGCAGCGGTAGTACAGGTCCCAGTGAAAAACTGTTTTTT.

The CDR3 here is CASSFSAEKLFF. In nucleotides, the CDR3 is TGTGCCAGCAGCTTTAGCGCCGAAAAACTGTTTTTT. The J gene is TRBJ1-4, the V gene TRBV11-2; D not certain. Germline lookup yields CDR1 SGHAT and CDR2 FQNNGV. Trimming shortened V by 3 bases and J by 8 bases, and 7 bases separated the two germline ends. This CDR3 region has 12 residues.

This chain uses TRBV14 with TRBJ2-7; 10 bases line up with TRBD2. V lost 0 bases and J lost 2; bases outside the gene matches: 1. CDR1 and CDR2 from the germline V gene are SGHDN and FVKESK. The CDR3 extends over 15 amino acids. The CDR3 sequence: CASSQEGTSAYEQYF. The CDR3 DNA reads TGTGCCAGCAGCCAAGAAGGGACTAGCGCCTACGAGCAGTACTTC.

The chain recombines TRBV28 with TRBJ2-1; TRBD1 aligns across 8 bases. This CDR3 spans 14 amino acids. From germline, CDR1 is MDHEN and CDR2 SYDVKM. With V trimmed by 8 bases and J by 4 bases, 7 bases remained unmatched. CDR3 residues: CASYGQGVYNEQFF. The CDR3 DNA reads TGTGCCAGCTATGGACAGGGAGTATACAATGAGCAGTTCTTC.

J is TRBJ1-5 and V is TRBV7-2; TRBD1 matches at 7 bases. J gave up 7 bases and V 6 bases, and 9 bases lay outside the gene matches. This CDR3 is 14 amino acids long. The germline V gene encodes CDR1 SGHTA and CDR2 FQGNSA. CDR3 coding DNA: TGTGCCAGCAGTCCAGACAGGGCGAACCAGCCCCAGCATTTT. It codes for CASSPDRANQPQHF. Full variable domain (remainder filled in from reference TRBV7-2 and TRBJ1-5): GAGVSQSPSNKVTEKGKDVELRCDPISGHTALYWYRQSLGQGLEFLIYFQGNSAPDKSGLPSDRFSAERTGGSVSTLTIQRTQQEDSAVYLCASSPDRANQPQHFGDGTRLSIL.